This entry describes one TCR beta chain. The antigen remains undetermined. These data originate in a study of B cell selection in AIRE deficiency. Study observations and caveats: About 30.6% of healthy-shared Treg sequences were found among patient Tconv cells. Only roughly 9% of 3,500 to 4,500 shared Treg sequences were patient-specific; 30% to 40% healthy-specific. CDR3s were shorter in shared Treg sequences, reflecting few non-templated nucleotide insertions.

In the authors' methods: Pooled conventional T cells gave roughly 99,000 patient and about 150,000 donor TCRbeta sequences. Measured with immunoSEQ multiplex PCR; TCRdb has only the in-frame clones, and not every one. D and trimming were read from the DNA, whereas the V and J calls and clone size are those reported in that table. The table has about 25,000 clones, about 96% seen once; the top ten hold 0.15% to 0.2%. Trimming cost V 2 bases and J 2 bases; bases outside gene matches: 4. The CDR3 covers 16 residues. Germline CDR1 is MGHDK and CDR2 is SYGVNS. Conventional CD4 T cells were sorted as CD4+CD127+ cells.

Input material: CD4+CD127+ conventional T cells sorted from PBMCs. The sequence derives from a human donor in good health. The rearrangement links TRBV25-1 to TRBJ1-2; 11 bases line up with TRBD1. The chain's CDR3 is CASSELGQGANYGYTF. The CDR3 DNA follows: TGTGCCAGCAGTGAACTTGGACAGGGGGCGAACTATGGCTACACCTTC.